This TCR beta chain is drawn from a study of identifying expanded T cells in peripheral blood. The table came from immunoSEQ multiplex PCR; TCRdb's copy has only in-frame clones and leaves some out. The table records more than 95,000 clones, 75% to 90% of them present only once. The CDR3 has 15 amino acids. The ends were cut back, 4 bases at V and 6 bases at J, with 15 bases in the middle. Germline V gives CDR1 SGHVS, CDR2 FQNEAQ. The receptor was isolated from a person aged 18 to 75 in good health. The gene calls are TRBV7-8 and TRBJ2-2; unclear D gene. The sequencing sample was made of blood. CDR3 amino acids: CASSWQRSPAGELFF. CDR3 DNA: TGTGCCAGCAGCTGGCAAAGGTCCCCCGCCGGGGAGCTGTTTTTT.